This T cell receptor (beta chain) originates from a study of blood T cell repertoires in COVID-19. Germline values: CDR1 MGHDK, CDR2 SYGVNS. CDR3 size: 15 residues. V dropped 1 base and J dropped 8; count of bases not matched to a gene: 9. Produced via immunoSEQ multiplex PCR; TCRdb's table is partial and in-frame only. The sample contains some 160,000 clones, around 79% of which appear only once. The chain combines TRBV25-1 with TRBJ1-1; 8 bases map to TRBD1. Sequencing was done on a sample of peripheral blood. This clonotype originated in a man aged 50 or older with active or convalescent COVID-19. The CDR3 region is CASSEWSRGRLEAFF. The CDR3 DNA is TGTGCCAGCAGTGAATGGAGCAGGGGGCGATTGGAAGCTTTCTTT.